A single sample is the source of the 27 T cell receptor beta chains below, sequenced in a study of shared clonotypes between healthy human individuals. Clones were read by immunoSEQ multiplex PCR, and TCRdb kept only the in-frame ones, dropping some. The table includes some 2,500,000 clones, roughly 93% detected once. Material for sequencing was naive CD4+ T cells from PBMCs. Subset described: CD45RA+ positively selected. Receptor source: a man aged 18 to 29 in good health. Some clones in this sample may be carry-over from other donors' samples.

This chain connects TRBV5-1 to TRBJ2-1; perhaps TRBD2 as D (6 bases). The CDR3 has 16 amino acids. Trimming stripped 6 bases from V and 6 bases from J, with 22 bases between. The germline V gene encodes CDR1 SGHRS and CDR2 YFSETQ. CDR3 DNA sequence: TGCGCCAGCAAACCCGGGCGGGGTCGGGTGGTCAATGAGCAGTTCTTC. It yields the protein CASKPGRGRVVNEQFF.

The rearrangement links TRBV6-4 to TRBJ2-3; D ambiguous. This CDR3 has 18 amino acids. Germline CDR1 and CDR2: MRHNA and SNTAGT. V was pared by 1 base and J by 3 bases, with 20 bases between. CDR3 nucleotides: TGTGCCAGCAGTGACTACCCACGGGCGGCAGGCCGGACAGATACGCAGTATTTT. Protein: CASSDYPRAAGRTDTQYF.

This chain uses TRBV10-2 with TRBJ2-5; 8 bases are shared with TRBD2. Trimming at V came to 4 bases and at J to 3 bases, leaving 1 base not matched to a gene. Germline V CDR1 and CDR2: WSHSY, SAAADI. The CDR3 sequence is 13 residues long. The CDR3 DNA reads TGCGCCAGCAGTGGACTAGCGAAAGAGACCCAGTACTTC. Translated, it gives CASSGLAKETQYF.

This clone appeared once. The chain employs TRBV5-5 and TRBJ1-1; unclear D gene. The V end lost 1 base, the J end lost 4 bases, and 8 bases lay between the germline ends. The CDR3 has 13 residues. The germline V gene has CDR1 SGHKS and CDR2 YYEKEE (reference sequence). The CDR3 DNA follows: TGTGCCAGCAGCTTGCCAGCTTCCACTGAAGCTTTCTTT. It codes for CASSLPASTEAFF. The full variable domain, completed using reference TRBV5-5 and TRBJ1-1, is DAGVTQSPTHLIKTRGQQVTLRCSPISGHKSVSWYQQVLGQGPQFIFQYYEKEERGRGNFPDRFSARQFPNYSSELNVNALLLGDSALYLCASSLPASTEAFFGQGTRLTVV.

The CDR3, as DNA: TGTGCCAGCAGCCCATTGACAGGGGTTTCTGGGGCCAACGTCCTGACTTTC. Amino acid sequence: CASSPLTGVSGANVLTF. This sequence joins TRBV5-4 and TRBJ2-6, with 8 bases identical to TRBD1. The J segment lost 1 base and the V segment lost 4 bases, leaving 7 bases of the junction unmatched. CDR3 length: 17 amino acids. The germline gives CDR1 SGHNT, CDR2 YYREEE (reference sequence).

The V call is TRBV7-3, the J call TRBJ2-5; 11 nucleotides align to TRBD1. CDR1 is SGHTA and CDR2 is FQGTGA in the germline V gene. This CDR3 is built from 15 residues. J lost 7 bases, V lost 1 base, and 5 bases had no gene match. CDR3 DNA sequence: TGTGCCAGCAGCTTAAGTGGACAGGGGGCCGGGACCCAGTACTTC. Its translation: CASSLSGQGAGTQYF.

V usage is TRBV5-1 and J usage is TRBJ1-2, with TRBD1 matching 10 bases. The germline V gene has CDR1 SGHRS and CDR2 YFSETQ. J gave up 8 bases and V 3 bases, and 10 bases lay outside the gene matches. The CDR3 extends over 15 amino acids. In DNA, the CDR3 is TGCGCCAGCAGCTCCCAAGGGGGACAGGGGTACGGCTACACCTTC. It specifies CASSSQGGQGYGYTF. Variable domain in full (rest from reference TRBV5-1 and TRBJ1-2): KAGVTQTPRYLIKTRGQQVTLSCSPISGHRSVSWYQQTPGQGLQFLFEYFSETQRNKGNFPGRFSGRQFSNSRSEMNVSTLELGDSALYLCASSSQGGQGYGYTFGSGTRLTVV.

The chain combines TRBV7-8 with TRBJ2-5; D not certain. CDR1 SGHVS and CDR2 FQNEAQ come from the germline V gene. This CDR3 comprises 15 residues. V lost 5 bases to trimming and J lost 1 base, with 14 bases between them. This CDR3 is CASSRSMAAQETQYF. CDR3 DNA sequence: TGTGCCAGCAGCCGTAGCATGGCAGCCCAAGAGACCCAGTACTTC.

This clone was recorded only once. V and J are TRBV19 and TRBJ1-1, with 9 bases lining up with TRBD1. J was trimmed by 5 bases and V by 5 bases; bases with no gene match: 12. Germline-derived CDR1 and CDR2 are LNHDA and SQIVND (reference sequence). The CDR3 contains 16 residues. CDR3 sequence: CASSPITGGAGTEAFF. In DNA form, the CDR3 reads TGTGCCAGTAGTCCGATAACAGGGGGCGCGGGGACTGAAGCTTTCTTT.

V gene TRBV10-3 combines with J gene TRBJ1-3; D gene uncertain. V gave up 4 bases and J gave up 0 bases, with 22 bases separating them. CDR1 ENHRY and CDR2 SYGVKD come from the germline V gene. There are 19 residues in the CDR3. CDR3 in DNA: TGTGCCATCAGTGGCGACGGTGGGCAGACCATTCCCTCTGGAAACACCATATATTTT. Translation: CAISGDGGQTIPSGNTIYF.

V gene TRBV27 combines with J gene TRBJ2-4; 10 bases match TRBD2. The CDR3 runs 14 residues. Germline values: CDR1 MNHEY, CDR2 SMNVEV (reference sequence). The J segment lost 7 bases and the V segment lost 5 bases, leaving 5 bases of the junction unmatched. The CDR3 coding sequence is TGTGCCAGCAGTACATTAGCGGGGGGCAACATTCAGTACTTC. It codes for CASSTLAGGNIQYF.

This chain links TRBV7-9 with TRBJ2-1; D tentatively fits TRBD1 or TRBD2 (5 bases each). Germline assignment: CDR1 SEHNR and CDR2 FQNEAQ (reference sequence). The V end was cut by 3 bases, the J end by 2 bases, with 17 bases between. The length of the CDR3 is 17 residues. CDR3 protein: CASSFGLPGAPYNEQFF. In DNA form, the CDR3 reads TGTGCCAGCAGCTTTGGACTGCCCGGGGCTCCCTACAATGAGCAGTTCTTC.

V gene TRBV7-3 combines with J gene TRBJ2-3; no reliable D call. This CDR3 contains 13 residues. The germline CDR1 and CDR2 sequences are SGHTA and FQGTGA. V lost 5 bases and J lost 4, with 10 bases in between. The CDR3 loop is CASSPTVPDTQYF. The CDR3 DNA reads TGTGCCAGCAGCCCCACAGTTCCAGATACGCAGTATTTT.

The chain is built from TRBV5-1 and TRBJ2-3, with TRBD2 identical over 12 bases. The V segment lost 7 bases and the J segment 7 bases; nucleotides outside the gene matches: 13. The CDR3 is made up of 16 amino acids. Germline V gives CDR1 SGHRS, CDR2 YFSETQ. Written as DNA, the CDR3 is TGCGCCAGCGCCCCATCTAGCGGGAGGGCCTATAATACGCAGTATTTT. Its protein is CASAPSSGRAYNTQYF. Drawing the rest from reference TRBV5-1 and TRBJ2-3, the complete variable domain is KAGVTQTPRYLIKTRGQQVTLSCSPISGHRSVSWYQQTPGQGLQFLFEYFSETQRNKGNFPGRFSGRQFSNSRSEMNVSTLELGDSALYLCASAPSSGRAYNTQYFGPGTRLTVL.

This chain connects TRBV11-3 to TRBJ2-1, with D possibly being TRBD1 (6 bases). The CDR3 runs 13 residues. Germline V gene lookup returns CDR1 SGHNT and CDR2 YENEEA. V lost 5 bases, J lost 5 bases, and 10 bases lay in between. The chain's CDR3 is CASSHRVDNEQFF. CDR3 coding DNA: TGTGCCAGCAGCCACAGGGTAGACAATGAGCAGTTCTTC.

The chain joins TRBV5-1 to TRBJ2-1; no clear D gene. Germline-derived CDR1 and CDR2 are SGHRS and YFSETQ. Trimming pared 0 bases from V and 9 bases from J, leaving 7 bases between. This CDR3 has 12 amino acids. CDR3 protein: CASSLAWGEQFF. The CDR3, as DNA: TGCGCCAGCAGCTTGGCTTGGGGTGAGCAGTTCTTC.

The table lists this clone with a count of one. The rearrangement joins TRBV29-1 to TRBJ2-5; perhaps TRBD1 as D (6 bases). V was clipped by 3 bases and J by 4 bases, with 15 bases between them. This CDR3 contains 14 residues. CDR1 and CDR2 from the germline V gene are SQVTM and ANQGSEA. CDR3 bases: TGCAGCGTTGAGAGGGGGAAACGGGGAGAGACCCAGTACTTC. Its translation: CSVERGKRGETQYF.

The chain recombines TRBV2 with TRBJ2-5; either TRBD1 or TRBD2 may supply D (5 bases each). Trimming left V 7 bases short and J 5 bases short, with 11 bases between. Per the germline V gene, CDR1 is SNHLY and CDR2 is FYNNEI. The CDR3 covers 12 residues. CDR3 region: CASTHEGETQYF. DNA of the CDR3: TGTGCCAGCACCCACGAGGGGGAGACCCAGTACTTC.

The V and J genes are TRBV5-4 and TRBJ1-2; 8 bases are shared with TRBD1. This CDR3 is built from 13 residues. Germline V gene sequence: CDR1 SGHNT, CDR2 YYREEE (reference sequence). Losses at the gene ends were 7 bases for V and 6 bases for J; bases not matched to a gene: 8. The CDR3 DNA is TGTGCCAGCTCGACCAGGGGGCTTCATGGCTACACCTTC. It yields the protein CASSTRGLHGYTF.

The chain carries TRBV7-2 and TRBJ1-2; 10 positions agree with TRBD1. This CDR3 is 13 amino acids long. V dropped 5 bases and J dropped 7; count of bases not matched to a gene: 4. Germline values: CDR1 SGHTA, CDR2 FQGNSA. The CDR3 DNA reads TGTGCCAGCAGCGCCGGACAGGGGGGTGGCTACACCTTC. Translation gives CASSAGQGGGYTF.

The chain links TRBV28 to TRBJ2-7; a possible D gene is TRBD2 (7 bases). V lost 8 bases and J lost 6, with 14 bases in between. This CDR3 is 12 amino acids long. Per germline, CDR1 MDHEN and CDR2 SYDVKM. The DNA for the CDR3 is TGTGCCAGCGGGGAGGGGGGGCGCGAGCAGTACTTC. Its translation is CASGEGGREQYF.

The V and J genes are TRBV4-2 and TRBJ2-7; 11 bases map to TRBD2. Trimming removed 3 bases from V and 0 bases from J; junction bases left unmatched: 7. Germline V gene lookup returns CDR1 LGHNA and CDR2 YNFKEQ. The CDR3 length is 17 residues. Here the CDR3 DNA reads TGTGCCAGCAGCCAGACTAGCGGGACCCCGAGCTCCTACGAGCAGTACTTC. This encodes CASSQTSGTPSSYEQYF.

This clone was detected once. V gene TRBV5-1 combines with J gene TRBJ1-4, with 7 bases aligning to TRBD1. The germline CDR1 and CDR2 sequences are SGHRS and YFSETQ. The CDR3 loop spans 16 amino acids. V trimming: 2 bases; J trimming: 3 bases; junction bases outside the gene matches: 7. CDR3 bases: TGCGCCAGCAGCTTACAGGGGAGTGATGCTAATGAAAAACTGTTTTTT. This sequence encodes CASSLQGSDANEKLFF.

The rearrangement links TRBV7-8 to TRBJ1-1; 9 bases map to TRBD1. Trimming at V came to 5 bases and at J to 4 bases, leaving 11 bases not matched to a gene. The CDR3 totals 16 residues. Germline-derived CDR1 and CDR2 are SGHVS and FQNEAQ. Here the CDR3 reads CASSQGGTGFTTEAFF. CDR3 sequence (DNA): TGTGCCAGCAGCCAAGGTGGGACAGGGTTCACCACTGAAGCTTTCTTT.

The chain uses TRBV25-1 and TRBJ2-1; 12 bases fit TRBD1. The V and J ends lost 0 bases and 8 bases, in that order; junction bases with no gene match: 5. From germline, CDR1 is MGHDK and CDR2 SYGVNS. The CDR3 runs to 16 residues. The DNA of the CDR3 is TGTGCCAGCAGTGAATACCAGGGACAGGGGGCGGATGAGCAGTTCTTC. It translates to CASSEYQGQGADEQFF.

V gene TRBV27 combines with J gene TRBJ1-1; D is perhaps TRBD1 (5 bases). With 0 bases removed from V and 4 bases from J, the gap between germline ends came to 9 bases. Germline loops: CDR1 MNHEY, CDR2 SMNVEV (reference sequence). The CDR3 spans 14 residues. CDR3 in amino acids: CASSLSRGTTEAFF. The CDR3 DNA follows: TGTGCCAGCAGTTTATCCCGCGGGACCACTGAAGCTTTCTTT.

This chain uses TRBV18 with TRBJ2-7; D is perhaps TRBD1 or TRBD2 (6 bases each). Germline V gene data show CDR1 as KGHSH and CDR2 as LQKENI. V was pared by 5 bases and J by 3 bases, with 20 bases between. This CDR3 comprises 16 residues. This chain's CDR3 is CASSSNQGGRNYEQYF. CDR3 coding DNA: TGTGCCAGCTCATCGAACCAAGGGGGGAGAAACTACGAGCAGTACTTC.